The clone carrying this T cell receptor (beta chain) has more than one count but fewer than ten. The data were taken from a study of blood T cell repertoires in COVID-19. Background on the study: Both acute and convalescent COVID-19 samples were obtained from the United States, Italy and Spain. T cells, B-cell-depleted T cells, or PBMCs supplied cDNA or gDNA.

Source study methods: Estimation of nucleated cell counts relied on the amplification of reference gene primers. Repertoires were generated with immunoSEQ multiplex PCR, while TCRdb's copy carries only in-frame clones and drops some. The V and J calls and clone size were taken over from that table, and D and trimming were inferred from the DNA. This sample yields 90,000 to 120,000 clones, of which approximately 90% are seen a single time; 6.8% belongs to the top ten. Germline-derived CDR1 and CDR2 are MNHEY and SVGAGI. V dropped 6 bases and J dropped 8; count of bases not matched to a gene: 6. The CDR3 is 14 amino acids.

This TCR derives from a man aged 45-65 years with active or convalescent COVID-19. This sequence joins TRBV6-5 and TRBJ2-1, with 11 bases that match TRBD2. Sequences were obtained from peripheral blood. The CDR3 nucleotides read TGTGCCAGCAGGATAGCGGGAGGGCGGGATGAGCAGTTCTTC. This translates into CASRIAGGRDEQFF.